These 14 T cell receptor beta chains originate from one sample sequenced in a study of OX40 agonist ivuxolimab in advanced cancers. Generated by immunoSEQ multiplex PCR, the TCRdb table keeps only in-frame clones and is missing some. The table shows 50,000 to 65,000 clones, with around 89% occurring only once. Sequencing used CD4+ or CD8+ T cells sorted from blood, obtained in a trial of the OX40 agonist ivuxolimab. These receptors originate from an adult with an advanced solid tumor such as melanoma, head and neck, liver or kidney cancer.

This chain connects TRBV6-4 to TRBJ2-1; weak D call: TRBD1 (6 bases). The CDR3 has 15 residues. The V and J ends lost 0 bases and 3 bases respectively, with 9 bases between them. In germline, CDR1 is MRHNA, CDR2 SNTAGT. The CDR3 DNA reads TGTGCCAGCAGTGACTCCCGCAGGGGCTACAATGAGCAGTTCTTC. Its protein product is CASSDSRRGYNEQFF.

J is TRBJ1-5 and V is TRBV28; maybe TRBD1 (5 bases). V gave up 3 bases and J gave up 2 bases, with 17 bases separating them. CDR1 and CDR2 from the germline V gene are MDHEN and SYDVKM. The CDR3 consists of 17 residues. CDR3 sequence: CASSFFGQGKGNQPQHF. In DNA, the CDR3 is TGTGCCAGCAGTTTTTTCGGGCAGGGTAAGGGCAATCAGCCCCAGCATTTT.

This chain joins TRBV11-2 and TRBJ1-4, with D hard to call. Looked up from germline, CDR1 is SGHAT and CDR2 is FQNNGV. The CDR3 has 14 amino acids. V was shortened by 2 bases and J by 8 bases, with 12 bases between the two germline ends. CDR3 in amino acids: CASSLKQLDEKLFF. The CDR3 coding sequence is TGTGCCAGCAGCTTAAAACAGCTAGACGAAAAACTGTTTTTT.

The gene calls are TRBV15 and TRBJ2-3; 10 bases fit TRBD1. The V and J ends lost 8 bases and 4 bases, in that order; junction bases with no gene match: 6. The CDR3 is 14 amino acids. Looked up from germline, CDR1 is LNHNV and CDR2 is YYDKDF (reference sequence). The CDR3 loop reads CATGRDRGSDTQYF. The CDR3 nucleotides read TGTGCCACCGGCCGGGACAGGGGTTCAGATACGCAGTATTTT.

The chain couples TRBV10-1 to TRBJ2-1; 8 bases line up with TRBD1. V shed 10 bases and J 10 bases; nucleotides not matched to a gene: 21. The CDR3 has 16 amino acids. CDR1 is WNHNN, CDR2 SYGVQD, per germline (reference sequence). The DNA of the CDR3 is TGCGCCAACCACAGGGTAGGGATTCCGACAGGGGACGAGCAGTTCTTC. This gives the protein CANHRVGIPTGDEQFF.

This sequence joins TRBV6-1 and TRBJ1-1; unclear D gene. Between the trimmed V and J ends, which lost 1 base and 9 bases, there was a span of 3 bases. In germline, CDR1 is MNHNS, CDR2 SASEGT. CDR3 length equals 10 residues. The CDR3 region is CASSEGKAFF. CDR3 in DNA: TGTGCCAGCAGTGAAGGTAAAGCTTTCTTT.

The chain couples TRBV5-4 to TRBJ2-1; weak D call: TRBD1 (5 bases). In germline, CDR1 is SGHNT, CDR2 YYREEE (reference sequence). V dropped 6 bases and J dropped 8 bases, with 21 bases sitting between them. This CDR3 comprises 15 residues. This CDR3 reads CASTPDPGQIDEQFF. The CDR3 nucleotides read TGTGCCAGCACCCCAGACCCAGGGCAGATCGATGAGCAGTTCTTC.

The genes are TRBV29-1 and TRBJ2-3; D ambiguous. In germline, CDR1 is SQVTM, CDR2 ANQGSEA. V lost 0 bases and J lost 8, with 6 bases in between. The CDR3 extends over 11 amino acids. In DNA form, the CDR3 reads TGCAGCGTTGAAGATCGACTTACGCAGTATTTT. Its translation: CSVEDRLTQYF.

This clone was detected a few times. The chain is built from TRBV6-5 and TRBJ1-6; D unclear. This CDR3 contains 12 residues. Germline V gene data show CDR1 as MNHEY and CDR2 as SVGAGI. The V end lost 6 bases, the J end lost 7 bases, and 7 bases lay between the germline ends. For the CDR3, the DNA is TGTGCCAGCAGACGATACAATTCACCCCTCCACTTT. Its protein is CASRRYNSPLHF.

The chain is built from TRBV5-1 and TRBJ2-5; D is ambiguous. The CDR3 sequence is 14 residues long. Germline CDR1 reads SGHRS; CDR2 reads YFSETQ. V shed 3 bases and J shed 2 bases, with 11 bases lying between them. The CDR3 region has the DNA TGCGCCAGCAGCTCGCCGGCGAATCAAGAGACCCAGTACTTC. Protein sequence: CASSSPANQETQYF.

The chain is built from TRBV2 and TRBJ2-7; tentatively, D is TRBD1 (5 bases). V was shortened by 6 bases and J by 10 bases, with 22 bases between the two germline ends. In germline, CDR1 is SNHLY, CDR2 FYNNEI. The CDR3 spans 14 residues. The CDR3 region is CASSLDSIVEKQYF. The CDR3, as DNA: TGTGCCAGCAGCCTAGACAGTATCGTTGAGAAACAGTACTTC.

This clone was observed once. The chain is built from TRBV9 and TRBJ2-1, with 11 nucleotides matching TRBD2. The CDR3 is made up of 14 amino acids. Per germline, CDR1 SGDLS and CDR2 YYNGEE. V trimming: 4 bases; J trimming: 8 bases; junction bases outside the gene matches: 5. As DNA, the CDR3 is TGTGCCAGCAGCCCCACTAGCGGGGGCTATGAGCAGTTCTTC. Amino acid sequence: CASSPTSGGYEQFF.

V and J are TRBV11-2 and TRBJ2-3; D possibly corresponds to TRBD2 (6 bases). CDR1 is SGHAT, CDR2 FQNNGV, per germline. This CDR3 is built from 17 residues. V shed 2 bases and J shed 0 bases, with 15 bases lying between them. The CDR3 DNA is TGTGCCAGCAGCTTAATACGCGGAGGGGTTAGCACAGATACGCAGTATTTT. The encoded protein is CASSLIRGGVSTDTQYF.

The chain employs TRBV19 and TRBJ1-4; tentative D call: TRBD1 (6 bases). Trimming took 7 bases from V and 9 from J, leaving 9 bases between them. The CDR3 spans 11 residues. Germline V gene data show CDR1 as LNHDA and CDR2 as SQIVND (reference sequence). The CDR3 nucleotides are TGTGCCAGTACCAGGGACAAAAAACTGTTTTTT. Residues: CASTRDKKLFF.